The next 32 T cell receptor beta chains were all read from a single sample in a study of immune evolution from preneoplasia to lung adenocarcinoma. Produced via immunoSEQ multiplex PCR; TCRdb's table is partial and in-frame only. The sample has fewer than 50,000 clones, around 79% seen once. Sequenced material: FFPE invasive lung adenocarcinoma tissue. The receptor set was obtained from a person aged 55 to 69 with lung adenocarcinoma.

The chain employs TRBV5-1 and TRBJ1-2; a weak D match, TRBD1 (6 bases). Germline assignment: CDR1 SGHRS and CDR2 YFSETQ. There are 13 residues in the CDR3. V lost 4 bases and J 6 bases, leaving 13 bases between the germline ends. The CDR3 loop reads CASSGGGDHGYTF. The CDR3 DNA follows: TGCGCCAGCAGCGGAGGGGGAGACCATGGCTACACCTTC.

The chain joins TRBV19 to TRBJ2-2; D remains unclear. The CDR3 totals 13 residues. The ends were cut back, 1 base at V and 8 bases at J, with 8 bases in the middle. Germline V lookup: CDR1 LNHDA, CDR2 SQIVND (reference sequence). The CDR3 DNA is TGTGCCAGTAGTATAGGGCTCCGGGGGGAGCTGTTTTTT. Protein sequence: CASSIGLRGELFF.

In this sample, this clone turned up once. This chain uses TRBV11-1 with TRBJ2-5; unclear D gene. Trimming pared 1 base from V and 2 bases from J, leaving 8 bases between. This CDR3 contains 14 residues. Germline V CDR1 and CDR2: SGHAT, FQDESV (reference sequence). In DNA, the CDR3 is TGTGCCAGCAGCTTAGGGGCAGAACAAGAGACCCAGTACTTC. Translation: CASSLGAEQETQYF.

The gene calls are TRBV28 and TRBJ2-7; possible D gene TRBD2, 5 bases. The V gene lost 3 bases and the J gene lost 6 bases, with 18 bases spanning the gap. In germline, CDR1 is MDHEN, CDR2 SYDVKM. The CDR3 contains 15 residues. The CDR3 here is CASSFTRTLLGEQYF. The DNA of the CDR3 is TGTGCCAGCAGTTTCACCCGGACTCTCCTAGGCGAGCAGTACTTC.

This clone was seen more than once but under ten times. The genes are TRBV15 and TRBJ2-5, with 10 bases identical to TRBD2. The CDR3 runs 15 residues. Germline V gene sequence: CDR1 LNHNV, CDR2 YYDKDF (reference sequence). Losses at the gene ends were 7 bases for V and 5 bases for J; bases not matched to a gene: 10. The CDR3 nucleotides read TGTGCCACCACCACCCCGCTAGCGGGAGCGGAGACCCAGTACTTC. The encoded protein is CATTTPLAGAETQYF.

The chain carries TRBV6-5 and TRBJ2-2, with TRBD1 matching over 7 bases. Per the germline V gene, CDR1 is MNHEY and CDR2 is SVGAGI. The CDR3 totals 15 residues. J lost 3 bases, V lost 7 bases, and 8 bases had no gene match. CDR3 loop: CASIAGGSYTGELFF. The CDR3 DNA follows: TGTGCCAGCATCGCAGGGGGATCCTACACCGGGGAGCTGTTTTTT.

This clone is medium-sized within its sample. V and J are TRBV5-8 and TRBJ2-3; the match to TRBD2 covers 8 bases. J was trimmed by 4 bases and V by 2 bases; bases with no gene match: 3. Per germline, CDR1 SGHTS and CDR2 YDEGEE. The CDR3 consists of 14 residues. CDR3 in amino acids: CASSFAGGADTQYF. Here the CDR3 DNA reads TGTGCCAGCAGCTTTGCGGGAGGAGCAGATACGCAGTATTTT.

CDR3 loop: CASSVPLGGVAGELFF. CDR3 nucleotide sequence: TGCGCCAGCAGCGTACCCCTAGGGGGCGTCGCCGGGGAGCTGTTTTTT. The V call is TRBV5-1, the J call TRBJ2-2; 7 bases map to TRBD1. CDR3 length: 16 residues. Looked up from germline, CDR1 is SGHRS and CDR2 is YFSETQ. The V gene end was trimmed by 4 bases and the J gene end by 6 bases; junction bases not matched to a gene: 12.

The chain couples TRBV14 to TRBJ2-7; D is undetermined. The V gene lost 3 bases and the J gene lost 5 bases, with 20 bases spanning the gap. This CDR3 spans 16 amino acids. The germline gives CDR1 SGHDN, CDR2 FVKESK. Written as DNA, the CDR3 is TGTGCCAGCAGCCAGGCGAACACTTTGGGTGTCGACGAGCAGTACTTC. It is translated as CASSQANTLGVDEQYF.

The chain has TRBV7-2 and TRBJ2-5; the D gene could be TRBD1 or TRBD2 (5 bases each). This CDR3 is 14 amino acids long. Trimming left V 3 bases short and J 7 bases short, with 15 bases between. Germline values: CDR1 SGHTA, CDR2 FQGNSA. The CDR3 DNA follows: TGTGCCAGCAGCTTTAATAGCGTCCAGGGGACCCAGTACTTC. Protein sequence: CASSFNSVQGTQYF.

This clone appeared once. This chain uses TRBV11-3 with TRBJ2-1; D not certain. The length of the CDR3 is 13 residues. The ends were cut back, 2 bases at V and 5 bases at J, with 7 bases in the middle. Germline CDR1 reads SGHNT; CDR2 reads YENEEA. In DNA form, the CDR3 reads TGTGCCAGCAGCTTACTCCGCCACAATGAGCAGTTCTTC. Amino acid sequence: CASSLLRHNEQFF. The full variable domain, completed using reference TRBV11-3 and TRBJ2-1, is EAGVVQSPRYKIIEKKQPVAFWCNPISGHNTLYWYLQNLGQGPELLIRYENEEAVDDSQLPKDRFSAERLKGVDSTLKIQPAELGDSAVYLCASSLLRHNEQFFGPGTRLTVL.

The chain carries TRBV29-1 and TRBJ2-3; possibly TRBD1 for D (5 bases). The CDR3 is made up of 13 amino acids. The germline V gene encodes CDR1 SQVTM and CDR2 ANQGSEA. Trimming pared 4 bases from V and 3 bases from J, leaving 11 bases between. The CDR3 spells CSVVGQGTDTQYF. The CDR3 nucleotides read TGCAGCGTTGTAGGGCAGGGTACAGATACGCAGTATTTT.

The rearrangement joins TRBV28 to TRBJ2-2; no clear D gene. This CDR3 is built from 12 residues. Germline V CDR1 and CDR2: MDHEN, SYDVKM. V lost 6 bases to trimming and J lost 3 bases, with 5 bases between them. The CDR3 DNA is TGTGCCAGCAGACTATACACCGGGGAGCTGTTTTTT. It specifies CASRLYTGELFF.

This rearrangement joins TRBV27 to TRBJ2-7, with D possibly being TRBD1 or TRBD2 (6 bases each). CDR1 and CDR2 (germline): MNHEY, SMNVEV (reference sequence). Trimming removed 5 bases at V and 2 bases at J, with 13 bases between. The CDR3 is 14 amino acids. The CDR3 region is CASSPFRGPYEQYF. DNA of the CDR3: TGTGCCAGCAGTCCCTTCCGGGGGCCCTACGAGCAGTACTTC.

CDR3 bases: TGTGCCACCAGCAGGGATCCATTGGGACAGGTTTATGGCTACACCTTC. It encodes CATSRDPLGQVYGYTF. The V and J genes are TRBV15 and TRBJ1-2; TRBD1 matches at 8 bases. The V gene's germline CDR1 is LNHNV and CDR2 YYDKDF (reference sequence). The CDR3 extends over 16 amino acids. V gave up 3 bases and J gave up 5 bases; unmatched junction bases: 11. Using reference TRBV15 and TRBJ1-2 for the parts outside the CDR3, the full variable domain is DAMVIQNPRYQVTQFGKPVTLSCSQTLNHNVMYWYQQKSSQAPKLLFHYYDKDFNNEADTPDNFQSRRPNTSFCFLDIRSPGLGDTAMYLCATSRDPLGQVYGYTFGSGTRLTVV.

The chain links TRBV6-1 to TRBJ2-7; D remains unclear. Germline V gene lookup returns CDR1 MNHNS and CDR2 SASEGT. CDR3 size: 12 residues. V gave up 7 bases and J gave up 1 base, with 8 bases separating them. In nucleotides, the CDR3 is TGTGCCAGCAATAGGAAGTCCTACGAGCAGTACTTC. It is translated as CASNRKSYEQYF.

The chain employs TRBV14 and TRBJ1-3; D gene ambiguous. The germline V gene has CDR1 SGHDN and CDR2 FVKESK. The V end lost 5 bases, the J end lost 4 bases, and 15 bases lay between the germline ends. CDR3 length: 15 amino acids. CDR3 nucleotides: TGTGCCAGCAGCACCAATGAGGGTGACGGAAACACCATATATTTT. This sequence encodes CASSTNEGDGNTIYF.

The chain links TRBV7-8 to TRBJ2-7; D perhaps matches TRBD2 (6 bases). This CDR3 contains 16 residues. V lost 2 bases and J lost 0, with 14 bases in between. Germline V gene data show CDR1 as SGHVS and CDR2 as FQNEAQ. CDR3 coding DNA: TGTGCCAGCAGCTTAACCGGGACTGAGTTCTCCTACGAGCAGTACTTC. Translating gives CASSLTGTEFSYEQYF.

This chain connects TRBV9 to TRBJ2-2; D not certain. Germline V gene sequence: CDR1 SGDLS, CDR2 YYNGEE. V was shortened by 0 bases and J by 4 bases, with 16 bases between the two germline ends. The CDR3 covers 17 residues. CDR3 sequence reads: CASSVVSARSGTGELFF. CDR3 in DNA: TGTGCCAGCAGCGTAGTATCAGCCCGAAGTGGCACCGGGGAGCTGTTTTTT.

DNA for the CDR3: TGTGCCATCGGACTAGCGCTCCGCACAGATACGCAGTATTTT. This sequence encodes CAIGLALRTDTQYF. The chain recombines TRBV28 with TRBJ2-3; 9 nucleotides agree with TRBD2. V lost 10 bases, J lost 1 base, and 6 bases stayed unmatched. The CDR3 is 14 amino acids. The V gene's germline CDR1 is MDHEN and CDR2 SYDVKM.

V is TRBV9 and J is TRBJ1-4; D gene unclear. V was shortened by 4 bases and J by 3 bases, with 10 bases between the two germline ends. The CDR3 has 14 residues. Germline CDR1 reads SGDLS; CDR2 reads YYNGEE. The CDR3 is CASSPHGANEKLFF. As DNA, the CDR3 is TGTGCCAGCAGCCCCCACGGGGCTAATGAAAAACTGTTTTTT.

This chain links TRBV30 with TRBJ2-1; no clear D gene. The CDR3 is made up of 11 amino acids. CDR1 and CDR2 from the germline V gene are GTSNPN and SVGIG (reference sequence). Trimming took off 5 bases at V and 6 bases at J, with 8 bases between the two ends. The CDR3 bases are TGTGCCTGGGAAGGGTCCAATGAGCAGTTCTTC. This gives the protein CAWEGSNEQFF.

The chain has TRBV7-8 and TRBJ1-1; weak D call: TRBD1 (5 bases). Deletions cut 5 bases from V and 1 base from J, with 11 bases between. Germline CDR1 is SGHVS and CDR2 is FQNEAQ. This CDR3 region has 14 residues. CDR3 DNA sequence: TGTGCCAGCAGCCCCCGGGGGGGGAACACTGAAGCTTTCTTT. This codes for CASSPRGGNTEAFF.

This rearrangement joins TRBV6-5 to TRBJ2-5, with 10 bases that match TRBD1. The CDR3 contains 15 residues. Germline lookup yields CDR1 MNHEY and CDR2 SVGAGI. Trimming took 6 bases from V and 5 from J; bases not matched to a gene: 9. Written as DNA, the CDR3 is TGTGCCAGCAGCCTGCCGGGGACAGGGGCCGAGACCCAGTACTTC. Protein: CASSLPGTGAETQYF.

V and J are TRBV30 and TRBJ2-2; TRBD2 is a possible D gene (6 bases). CDR3 length: 13 residues. Germline CDR1 reads GTSNPN; CDR2 reads SVGIG (reference sequence). Trimming shortened V by 0 bases and J by 7 bases, and 9 bases separated the two germline ends. In nucleotides, the CDR3 is TGTGCCTGGAGTGTCGGAGGGTACGGGGAGCTGTTTTTT. Amino acids: CAWSVGGYGELFF.

The rearrangement links TRBV6-1 to TRBJ2-1; weak D call: TRBD2 (6 bases). Trimming stripped 5 bases from V and 9 bases from J, with 20 bases between. Germline V gives CDR1 MNHNS, CDR2 SASEGT. This CDR3 has 15 residues. DNA of the CDR3: TGTGCCAGCAGTCCGGGACTTAAAGGACTTACTGAGCAGTTCTTC. This sequence encodes CASSPGLKGLTEQFF.

This chain connects TRBV29-1 to TRBJ2-1; D is ambiguous. Trimming left V 6 bases short and J 6 bases short, with 15 bases between. Germline CDR1 reads SQVTM; CDR2 reads ANQGSEA. This CDR3 is 13 amino acids long. CDR3 coding DNA: TGCAGCGTCCGGGCGGCTGGGCGCAATGAGCAGTTCTTC. Amino acid sequence: CSVRAAGRNEQFF.

J is TRBJ1-4 and V is TRBV4-1; 7 nucleotides agree with TRBD1. CDR1 MGHRA and CDR2 YSYEKL come from the germline V gene. This CDR3 is built from 15 residues. With V trimmed by 3 bases and J by 8 bases, 9 bases remained unmatched. CDR3 sequence reads: CASSQAPGQREKLFF. The DNA for the CDR3 is TGCGCCAGCAGCCAGGCCCCGGGACAGAGGGAAAAACTGTTTTTT.

V usage is TRBV2 and J usage is TRBJ2-5, with 9 bases matching TRBD1. The CDR3 sequence is 14 residues long. Germline V CDR1 and CDR2: SNHLY, FYNNEI. V shed 10 bases and J 5 bases; nucleotides not matched to a gene: 11. CDR3 coding DNA: TGTGCCACCCGGACGAGGACAGGGGTTGAGACCCAGTACTTC. Translating it yields CATRTRTGVETQYF.

This chain connects TRBV7-2 to TRBJ1-5; the D is unclear. The CDR3 is made up of 15 amino acids. Germline assignment: CDR1 SGHTA and CDR2 FQGNSA. With 1 base removed from V and 7 bases from J, the gap between germline ends came to 14 bases. The CDR3 reads CASSLGVRFGQPQHF. CDR3 bases: TGTGCCAGCAGCTTAGGGGTAAGGTTTGGGCAGCCCCAGCATTTT.

This clone showed up just a few times. The J gene is TRBJ2-1, the V gene TRBV13; 10 positions match TRBD2. Germline V CDR1 and CDR2: PRHDT, FYEKMQ (reference sequence). V lost 5 bases and J lost 5; bases outside the gene matches: 6. The CDR3 spans 15 residues. CDR3 sequence reads: CASSLRTSGHNEQFF. CDR3 in DNA: TGTGCCAGCAGCCTAAGGACTAGCGGCCACAATGAGCAGTTCTTC.

The rearrangement uses TRBV6-6 and TRBJ2-7; D not resolved. V lost 5 bases to trimming and J lost 2 bases, with 7 bases between them. CDR3 length equals 12 residues. Germline V CDR1 and CDR2: MNHNY, SVGAGI (reference sequence). This CDR3 reads CASSNPTYEQYF. The CDR3 nucleotides read TGTGCCAGCAGTAACCCGACCTACGAGCAGTACTTC.